The next 9 T cell receptor beta chains were all read from a single sample in a study of cytomegalovirus exposure and HLA in healthy donors. PCR used 60 Vbeta primers and 13 Jbeta primers. The repertoire was sequenced with immunoSEQ multiplex PCR; TCRdb's copy has only in-frame clones and lacks some. The sample shows approximately 300,000 clones, about four fifths of them seen only once. The sample consisted of PBMCs. These receptors were obtained from a girl aged 2-10 years in good health and CMV-seronegative.

V and J are TRBV4-2 and TRBJ1-4, with TRBD1 matching over 7 bases. The CDR3 has 15 amino acids. Losses at the gene ends were 2 bases for V and 7 bases for J; bases not matched to a gene: 7. In germline, CDR1 is LGHNA, CDR2 YNFKEQ. Here the CDR3 reads CASSQQQGRSEKLFF. The CDR3, as DNA: TGTGCCAGCAGCCAACAACAGGGGAGGAGTGAAAAACTGTTTTTT.

The chain has TRBV2 and TRBJ2-1, with a weak D call TRBD2 (7 bases). The CDR3 extends over 18 amino acids. With 11 bases removed from V and 7 bases from J, the gap between germline ends came to 33 bases. In germline, CDR1 is SNHLY, CDR2 FYNNEI. The CDR3 here is CAAGAGGRESKLRNEQFF. The CDR3 nucleotides read TGTGCCGCGGGAGCTGGGGGGCGGGAGTCCAAACTCCGAAATGAGCAGTTCTTC.

The rearrangement uses TRBV9 and TRBJ2-2; D not resolved. Germline values: CDR1 SGDLS, CDR2 YYNGEE. The ends were cut back, 0 bases at V and 6 bases at J, with 9 bases in the middle. The CDR3 sequence is 14 residues long. CDR3 residues: CASSVGLEAGELFF. In DNA form, the CDR3 reads TGTGCCAGCAGCGTAGGGCTTGAAGCCGGGGAGCTGTTTTTT.

V is TRBV27 and J is TRBJ2-7, with TRBD1 identical over 8 bases. The J segment lost 1 base and the V segment lost 4 bases, leaving 3 bases of the junction unmatched. The CDR3 spans 14 residues. Germline CDR1 and CDR2: MNHEY and SMNVEV (reference sequence). CDR3 loop: CASSYTGGSYEQYF. DNA for the CDR3: TGTGCCAGCAGTTATACAGGGGGTTCCTACGAGCAGTACTTC.

This rearrangement joins TRBV4-2 to TRBJ2-3; 9 bases agree with TRBD1. The CDR3 contains 16 residues. Germline CDR1 LGHNA, CDR2 YNFKEQ. Trimming cost V 0 bases and J 4 bases; bases outside gene matches: 5. The CDR3 loop is CASSQDRGQGPDTQYF. In DNA, the CDR3 is TGTGCCAGCAGCCAAGATCGGGGACAGGGCCCAGATACGCAGTATTTT.

V gene TRBV4-2 combines with J gene TRBJ1-2; D uncertain. Trimming stripped 0 bases from V and 13 bases from J, with 15 bases between. The CDR3 covers 13 residues. Germline values: CDR1 LGHNA, CDR2 YNFKEQ. The CDR3 DNA follows: TGTGCCAGCAGCCAAGAACGAGCTTGGGAGGCCACCTTC. As protein: CASSQERAWEATF.

The chain employs TRBV29-1 and TRBJ1-3, with D possibly being TRBD1 (6 bases). Per the germline V gene, CDR1 is SQVTM and CDR2 is ANQGSEA. V was shortened by 4 bases and J by 0 bases, with 10 bases between the two germline ends. The CDR3 has 14 residues. The CDR3 coding sequence is TGCAGCGTTGCCGGACAGCGCTCTGGAAACACCATATATTTT. Translation gives CSVAGQRSGNTIYF.

The V and J genes are TRBV12-5 and TRBJ2-5; D gene ambiguous. The DNA end is a closer match to TRBJ2-7, so the J assignment may be wrong. Germline CDR1 and CDR2: LGHNT and FRNRAP. The CDR3 totals 12 residues. The DNA for the CDR3 is TGTGCTAGTGCCAAATCCCCCCGCGAGCAGTACTTC. The encoded protein is CASAKSPREQYF.

The gene calls are TRBV13 and TRBJ2-5; tentative D call: TRBD2 (6 bases). The CDR3 spans 17 residues. Germline CDR1 is PRHDT and CDR2 is FYEKMQ (reference sequence). V lost 1 base and J 5 bases, leaving 20 bases between the germline ends. The CDR3 region has the DNA TGTGCCAGCAGCTTAGAGCGCGATGCAACCCGGGGGGAGACCCAGTACTTC. Protein sequence: CASSLERDATRGETQYF.